This T cell receptor beta chain stems from a study of blood T cell repertoires in COVID-19. The data were produced by immunoSEQ multiplex PCR, yet TCRdb's version contains in-frame clones alone and is incomplete. Of about 160,000 clones in the sample, under 90% were seen once. This CDR3 is built from 15 residues. The germline V and J ends were trimmed by 5 bases and 5 bases, with 16 bases remaining between them. CDR1 and CDR2 (germline): MNHEY, SVGAGI. This clonotype was sampled from an older woman who had recovered from COVID-19. This chain links TRBV6-5 with TRBJ2-1, with TRBD2 as a possible D gene (6 bases). Sequencing was performed on PBMCs or T cells enriched from blood (not recorded which). CDR3 amino acids: CASSTAGLTDNEQFF. The CDR3 DNA reads TGTGCCAGCAGTACCGCGGGACTTACCGACAATGAGCAGTTCTTC.